This TCR beta chain was found in a study of regulatory T cells in long-lasting Graves disease (dated by TCRdb to the early 2020s). Background on the whole study: Antithyroid drugs had been taken for less than 3 months by newly diagnosed Graves' disease patients. The study was conducted in China and was registered as a clinical trial. A total of about 35 samples underwent TCR sequencing, from roughly 13 patients with persistent Graves' disease and 20 or so patients with newly diagnosed Graves' disease. Patients with persistent Graves' disease were compared with patients with newly diagnosed Graves' disease using TCR sequencing and RNA sequencing of peripheral blood.

This clonotype was picked up a small number of times. It has no known antigen specificity. No base quality values were provided; no much bigger clone lies one nucleotide off. On the study overall, not on this receptor specifically: TRBV28, TRBJ1-2 and TRBJ2-5 were preferentially used in persistent disease, while TRBV20-1 and TRBJ2-1 were favored in newly diagnosed disease. As a limitation, the authors acknowledged that the small sample size may reduce accuracy. Peripheral blood alone was examined, since thyroid tissue, which constituted the primary lesion, could not be accessed. Sequencing and analysis were restricted to the TCR beta chain. Compared with newly diagnosed patients, persistent Graves' disease patients had lower TCR Shannon entropy and fewer highly expanded clones, which suggests clonal expansion. A larger number of public clonotypes was shared among persistent patients (around 3,000) than among newly diagnosed patients (roughly 970).

This specimen's time point label, interpreted: newly diagnosed GD, antithyroid drugs for less than 3 months. RNA was extracted from PBMCs in TRIzol for both TCR sequencing and RNA sequencing. Graves' disease was diagnosed according to American Thyroid Association guidelines. Recruitment of patients was carried out at an endocrinology department in Xi'an, China. Each patient gave 9 to 10 milliliters of peripheral blood, collected in an EDTA anticoagulant tube. Ficoll Paque Plus density gradient separation was used to isolate PBMCs, and no further T cell sorting was performed. RNA quality was checked with an Agilent 2100 Bioanalyzer and agarose gel, and concentration with a NanoDrop 2000. CDR3 length: 13 amino acids, cysteine to phenylalanine. CDR3 DNA is the only sequence kept; it has 39 bases, read in frame from the first base. V sheds 11 bases and J sheds 2 bases, leaving 14 bases between their ends. CDR1 and CDR2 are read off the germline V gene (reference sequence) as LNHDA and SQIVND.

Receptors were amplified or captured by multiplex PCR. Sequencing relied on an Illumina HiSeq 4000. CDR3 regions were amplified by Arm-PCR with iRepertoire HTBI primers to construct TCR beta libraries. PCR products were gel purified before sequencing. On the authors' methods: A total of 60 to 80 TRBV and under 15 TRBJ segments were identified across samples and were used for gene usage analysis of CDR3 amino acid clonotypes. COPE and FqMerger were used to merge filtered high-quality paired reads into contigs. BLAST was used to align contigs to IMGT TRBV, TRBD and TRBJ reference genes, with CDR3 defined following IMGT. Highly expanded clones were defined as clonotypes with a frequency above 0.1%. Repertoire diversity was measured by Shannon entropy, and V-J evenness by the Gini coefficient. A clonotype found in more than one individual was treated as public. The raw public data were reprocessed by TCRdb itself: fastp quality trimming at Q25, MiXCR clonotype calling, in-frame beta chains only. One record per CDR3 amino acid sequence lists the most common genes and DNA. Here the V and J calls rest on TCRdb's processing, not on the authors' analysis. The sample table records more than 450,000 distinct CDR3 sequences; 12% of these occur just once. The ten top clones hold 8% to 10% of the sample.

The sample was also linked to a second study, of T cells in Graves' hyperthyroidism and ophthalmopathy. Per that second paper: A patient counted as having stable Graves' hyperthyroidism if no progression to ophthalmopathy occurred over 18 months of follow-up. Hyperthyroidism patients were newly diagnosed, with disease duration under 2 months, and aged 18 to 65 years. Patients with uncontrolled infections, other autoimmune diseases, pregnancy or lactation were excluded. Clinical symptoms, serum thyroxine and TRAb, thyroid ultrasound, and orbital computed tomography formed the basis for the diagnoses. A first-round RT-PCR of the TCR CDR3 used the HTBI primer set with the Qiagen OneStep RT-PCR kit. Most expanded thyroid clonotypes (frequency above 0.001) were also found in blood, which suggests that blood repertoires may mirror thyroid immune responses. A 13 V-J signature model separated ophthalmopathy from stable hyperthyroidism, with about 90% sensitivity and 81% to 83% specificity in cross-validation and 80%/75% in testing. In validation, the model predicted progression to ophthalmopathy a median of roughly six months before onset, with roughly 71% sensitivity and about 72% specificity. A discovery cohort of roughly 100 patients, 43 with Graves' ophthalmopathy and about 58 with stable Graves' hyperthyroidism, was used to find distinguishing TCR V-J signatures. Prospective prediction of ophthalmopathy was tested in an independent validation cohort consisting of 18 hyperthyroidism patients and approximately 16 patients who later progressed to ophthalmopathy. The 100 discovery patients were randomly split 7:3 into training and test sets. In about six Graves' hyperthyroidism patients, the study also compared T-cell repertoires from thyroid tissue with T-cell repertoires from blood. After sampling, hyperthyroidism patients received methimazole starting at 30 mg daily, and ophthalmopathy patients received high-dose intravenous methylprednisolone. A second multiplex PCR round built the libraries, followed by size selection and purification. Sequencing of the libraries was done on an Illumina HiSeq2000 using paired-end 100 bp reads. SOAPnuke was used to process the raw data, removing reads that contained adapters or uncalled bases, had a mean Phred below 15, or lacked an exact match to the constant primer or identifier. High-quality paired reads were merged with COPE v1.2.5, and unique nucleotide sequences were defined as clonotypes. Clonotypes were aligned to IMGT TRBV, TRBD and TRBJ reference segments using MiTCR v1.1. Analysis was restricted to V-J combinations with a frequency above 0.0001, which covered 99.2% of repertoires. The TCS score was defined as the ratio of F50 (clonal expansion) to E x V (chaos), calculated using BLOSUM62-based TCRdist between CDR3 peptides within each V-J. Welch's t-statistics and random forest reduced 450 to 600 V-J features to about 13, which were used in a naive Bayes classifier (R e1071). No statistical method was used to set the sample size in advance, and investigators knew the group allocation. The paper describes TCR Vbeta CDR3 sequencing of 130 to 150 peripheral blood samples, made up of 43 ophthalmopathy patients, some 76 hyperthyroidism patients and roughly 17 progressor patients.

The sequence links TRBV19 to TRBJ2-3; TRBD2 is perhaps the D gene, given 5 matching bases. This sample comprised peripheral blood mononuclear cells (PBMCs), obtained at new diagnosis, from a patient treated with antithyroid drugs. The receptor comes from a woman aged 30 to 39 with Graves disease. Donor details come from another sample of the same person, matched by shared clones. The CDR3 is CAAGERFTDTQYF. The DNA reads TGTGCCGCCGGGGAGCGCTTCACAGATACGCAGTATTTT. Reference TRBV19 and TRBJ2-3 genes cover what lies past the CDR3, so the full variable domain is DGGITQSPKYLFRKEGQNVTLSCEQNLNHDAMYWYRQDPGQGLRLIYYSQIVNDFQKGDIAEGYSVSREKKESFPLTVTSAQKNPTAFYLCAAGERFTDTQYFGPGTRLTVL.